This TCR beta chain emerged from a study of blood T cell repertoires in COVID-19. Individuals aged about 18 to 100 years were recruited from about two dozen US areas. The CDR3 extends over 14 amino acids. CDR1 SGHTA and CDR2 FQGTGA come from the germline V gene. The V and J ends lost 5 bases and 2 bases, in that order; junction bases with no gene match: 2. Clones were sequenced by immunoSEQ multiplex PCR, and TCRdb holds only the in-frame ones, with some missing. Counted here are just under 250,000 clones, roughly 91% occurring once; the ten biggest clones make up more than 3.5%. The sample consisted of PBMCs or T cells enriched from blood (not recorded which). This TCR derives from a woman aged 30 to 39 who had recovered from COVID-19. The chain employs TRBV7-3 and TRBJ1-1, with 10 bases matching TRBD1. DNA of the CDR3: TGTGCCAGCAGCCGGACAGGGGGAAACACTGAAGCTTTCTTT. Translation: CASSRTGGNTEAFF.